Listed below are T cell receptor beta chains from one sample, sequenced in a study of cytomegalovirus exposure and HLA in healthy donors. Data came from immunoSEQ multiplex PCR; TCRdb stores just in-frame clones and leaves some out. Altogether tens of thousands of clones are present, 77% being singletons, with the ten largest covering around 2.5%. The sample comprised PBMCs. These receptors were collected from a woman aged 40 to 55 in good health and CMV-seropositive. The CDR3 runs from the conserved cysteine through the conserved F or W. The order of the fields is J gene, CDR3 length, V gene, D gene, CDR3 protein. The D gene is left open where the match is weak.

TRBJ1-1,15,TRBV10-1,.,CASSESKGIGTEAFF
TRBJ2-1,15,TRBV10-3,TRBD1,CAIRDSTGMGSEQFF
TRBJ2-1,16,TRBV11-2,TRBD1,CASSLESGAGGVMQFF
TRBJ1-5,13,TRBV7-2,TRBD1,CASSRDRDQPQHF
TRBJ2-3,15,TRBV7-2,.,CASSPGGGGTDTQYF
TRBJ1-2,15,TRBV5-4,TRBD1,CASSPTGKEDYGYTF
TRBJ1-2,14,TRBV6-4,TRBD1,CARTFGQGVWGYTF
TRBJ1-1,13,TRBV30,.,CAWGGSWNTEAFF
TRBJ2-1,13,TRBV25-1,TRBD2,CASSEWEGGEQFF
TRBJ2-5,14,TRBV5-4,.,CASSSRDLEETQYF
TRBJ1-2,14,TRBV5-1,TRBD1,CASSVDRADYGYTF
TRBJ1-2,12,TRBV29-1,.,CSVEFANYGYTF
TRBJ2-5,16,TRBV15,TRBD2,CATTSGGDSYQETQYF
TRBJ1-1,12,TRBV7-9,.,CASSLGGPEAFF
TRBJ2-3,13,TRBV9,.,CASSPSRTDTQYF
TRBJ2-2,16,TRBV6-1,TRBD1,CASSEFQGDHTGELFF
TRBJ2-7,16,TRBV5-1,TRBD1,CASSLEGQGKAYEQYF
TRBJ2-1,15,TRBV1,.,CTSSQPEILYNEQFF
TRBJ1-2,12,TRBV29-1,.,CSVAAGYNGYTF
TRBJ2-1,14,TRBV7-2,.,CASSLGGGYNEQFF
TRBJ1-5,15,TRBV7-8,.,CASSLALAGEQPQHF
TRBJ1-1,13,TRBV7-9,TRBD1,CASSPDRVAGAFF
TRBJ1-4,17,TRBV5-4,.,CASSLGGPGTTNEKLFF
TRBJ2-7,11,TRBV27,.,CASSLTFRQYF
TRBJ1-6,15,TRBV7-9,.,CASSLDQGRDSPLHF
TRBJ2-7,13,TRBV6-6,.,CASSWGQGYEQYF
TRBJ2-5,15,TRBV7-8,TRBD1,CASSSNRGRGGTQYF
TRBJ1-5,13,TRBV28,.,CASSLSGNQPQHF
TRBJ1-1,14,TRBV6-5,TRBD1,CASRPGQGVTEAFF
TRBJ2-3,14,TRBV7-2,.,CASSSGLRTDTQYF
.,13,TRBV7-6,.,CASSLGEAYEQYF
TRBJ2-1,12,TRBV2,.,CASRADYNEQFF
TRBJ2-5,12,TRBV5-4,.,CASSLNRETQYF
TRBJ2-3,14,TRBV15,TRBD2,CATSLRGGSDTQYF
TRBJ2-7,15,TRBV15,.,CATSRELRTLYEQYF
TRBJ2-7,12,TRBV7-2,.,CASSPTRSEQYF
TRBJ1-1,13,TRBV6-6,.,CASSYKPGAEAFF
TRBJ2-3,18,TRBV7-9,TRBD1,CASSWPRGQITSTDTQYF
TRBJ2-5,15,TRBV7-3,TRBD2,CASSHSGGAQETQYF
TRBJ2-7,14,TRBV5-1,TRBD1,CASSMTGSSYEQYF